A selection of T cell receptor beta chains follows, all from one sample in a study of T cells in localized non-small cell lung cancer. Repertoires were generated with immunoSEQ multiplex PCR, while TCRdb's copy carries only in-frame clones and drops some. Among 4,500 to 5,500 clones listed, 35% to 55% were seen once. Sequenced material: lung tumor tissue, taken before any cancer treatment. The receptors were sampled from a man between 35 and 75 years old with stage I lung adenocarcinoma. CDR3s include the opening cysteine and the closing phenylalanine or tryptophan.

TRBV7-6,CASSLTGMNTEAFF
TRBV6-9,CASSSSGYNEQFF
TRBV28,CASSLQGDYGYTF
TRBV28,CASSPTPGQGLGRRDTQYF
TRBV18,CASSMAGGYEQYF
TRBV6-8,CASSGGTAKLYF
TRBV18,CASSPIGSDEKLFF
TRBV4-1,CASSQELGNEQFF
TRBV6-8,CASSPDRPGNSPLHF
TRBV15,CATSRVRGGRGGELFF
TRBV9,CASSWTSGAETQYF
TRBV4-1,CASSQVTGVEGGYTF
TRBV14,CASSPSDFSSYNSPLHF
TRBV6-7,CASSMESSYEQYF
TRBV10-2,CASSVGGLSNQPQHF
TRBV9,CASSVGYWSVGQETQYF
TRBV6-8,CASSPGGMETQYF
TRBV15,CATSFGQGAYEQYF